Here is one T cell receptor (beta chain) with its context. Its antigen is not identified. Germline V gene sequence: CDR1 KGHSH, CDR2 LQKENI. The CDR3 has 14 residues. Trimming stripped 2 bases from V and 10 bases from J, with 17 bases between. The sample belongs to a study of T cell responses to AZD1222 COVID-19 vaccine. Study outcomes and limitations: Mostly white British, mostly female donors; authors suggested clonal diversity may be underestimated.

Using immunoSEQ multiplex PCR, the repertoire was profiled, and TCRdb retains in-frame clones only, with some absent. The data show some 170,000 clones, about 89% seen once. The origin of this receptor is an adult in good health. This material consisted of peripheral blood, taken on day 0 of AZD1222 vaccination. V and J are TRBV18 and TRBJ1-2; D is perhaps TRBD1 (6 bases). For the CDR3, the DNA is TGTGCCAGCTCACCATCCGGTCAGGGGTACGACTACACCTTC. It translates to CASSPSGQGYDYTF.